The present TCR beta chain was sequenced within a study of radiation and T cells in renal cell carcinoma. V was pared by 4 bases and J by 8 bases, with 7 bases of the junction left unmatched. The germline V gene encodes CDR1 LGHNA and CDR2 YSLEER. This CDR3 is built from 14 residues. The study's findings and limits: From baseline, blood top tumor clonotypes peaked at 2 weeks post-radiation. Pretreatment tumor biopsies were lacking, so baseline clonotypes are unknown.

For this clone: Its cognate antigen is unknown.

Some clones are missing from TCRdb's copy, which holds only in-frame ones; the method was immunoSEQ multiplex PCR. Found here are approximately 150,000 clones, about 88% of them singletons; the top ten hold roughly 17%. The time point here: blood 4 weeks post-SBRT, at nephrectomy. Described treatment: 15 Gy SBRT to primary tumor, nephrectomy 4 weeks later. The patient's renal cell carcinoma had clear cell pathology. This clonotype was sampled from a woman between 45 and 65 years old with renal cell carcinoma. V and J are TRBV4-3 and TRBJ2-1, with 8 bases matching TRBD1. The sequencing here drew on blood, taken from a patient whose treatment included radiotherapy and nephrectomy. CDR3 nucleotides: TGCGCCAGCAGCCTCCGACAGGGGCCGTATGAGCAGTTCTTC. Amino acids: CASSLRQGPYEQFF.